The 13 T cell receptor beta chains presented below share a single source sample, sequenced in a study of response to subunit inactivated influenza vaccine. From the RT-PCR reads, TCRdb called clonotypes with MiXCR, one entry per CDR3 protein. This table has some 850,000 distinct CDR3 sequences, about a fifth appearing once. Sequencing used PBMCs from blood, obtained about 5 days after vaccination. These receptors all come from a man aged 50 to 59 who received an inactivated influenza vaccine.

This clonotype turned up a few times. The V call is TRBV6-2 or TRBV6-3, the J call TRBJ2-1; TRBD1 matches 10 bases. V was pared by 3 bases and J by 3 bases, with 5 bases of the junction left unmatched. The CDR3 sequence is 16 residues long. The V gene's germline CDR1 is MNHEY and CDR2 SVGEGT. The CDR3 nucleotides read TGTGCCAGCAGTTATACCCGGGACAGGGGCTACAATGAGCAGTTCTTC. Protein: CASSYTRDRGYNEQFF.

This clonotype occurred a few times. This chain links TRBV5-5 with TRBJ2-7; perhaps D is TRBD1 or TRBD2 (5 bases each). The CDR3 sequence is 14 residues long. Germline V lookup: CDR1 SGHKS, CDR2 YYEKEE (reference sequence). V lost 2 bases, J lost 10 bases, and 19 bases lay in between. The CDR3 DNA reads TGTGCCAGCAGCTTAAGACCGCCCTCGAGGGGACAGTACTTC. This codes for CASSLRPPSRGQYF.

In this sample, this clonotype turned up once. At one end the junction does not follow the germline gene, possibly because of a read error. CDR3: CSARASSGSVSQAYWNEQLF. The CDR3 region has the DNA TGCAGTGCTAGAGCGTCTAGCGGGAGTGTGAGCCAGGCATATTGGAATGAGCAGCTCTTC. V usage is TRBV20-1 and J usage is TRBJ2-1; 10 bases are shared with TRBD2. Germline lookup yields CDR1 DFQATT and CDR2 SNEGSKA (reference sequence). This CDR3 region has 20 residues.

The chain couples TRBV20-1 to TRBJ1-1; D is undetermined. Deletions cut 5 bases from V and 3 bases from J, with 10 bases between. The CDR3 is made up of 12 amino acids. Germline CDR1 is DFQATT and CDR2 is SNEGSKA (reference sequence). CDR3 DNA: TGCAGTGCTTCCCCCAAGGACACTGAAGCTTTCTTT. Translation gives CSASPKDTEAFF.

This clonotype was detected a few times. V usage is TRBV20-1 and J usage is TRBJ2-7, with D possibly called TRBD1 or TRBD2 (5 bases each). The germline V and J ends were trimmed by 2 bases and 4 bases, with 15 bases remaining between them. The CDR3 length is 14 residues. Germline V gene lookup returns CDR1 DFQATT and CDR2 SNEGSKA (reference sequence). The CDR3, as DNA: TGCAGTGCTAGAACGGGGACCAGCACGTACGAGCAGTACTTC. Its translation: CSARTGTSTYEQYF.

This clonotype was seen only a few times. The V call is TRBV28, the J call TRBJ2-7, with D hard to call. CDR1 and CDR2 (germline): MDHEN, SYDVKM. The CDR3 extends over 11 amino acids. Trimming cost V 7 bases and J 7 bases, with 11 bases left between them. The CDR3 is CASTSKREQYF. Here the CDR3 DNA reads TGTGCCAGCACCAGTAAGAGGGAGCAGTACTTC.

Only a few counts were recorded for this clonotype. The rearrangement joins TRBV20-1 to TRBJ2-7, with TRBD2 matching 8 bases. From germline, CDR1 is DFQATT and CDR2 SNEGSKA (reference sequence). The CDR3 consists of 14 residues. Trimming at V came to 4 bases and at J to 3 bases, leaving 8 bases not matched to a gene. The DNA of the CDR3 is TGCAGTGCTACAACCTTAGCGGGACGCTACGAGCAGTACTTC. Translated, it gives CSATTLAGRYEQYF.

This clonotype was observed a single time. This chain joins TRBV28 and TRBJ2-7; the D gene is possibly TRBD1 (6 bases). The CDR3 covers 12 residues. Trimming removed 7 bases from V and 4 bases from J, with 11 bases in between. Germline V lookup: CDR1 MDHEN, CDR2 SYDVKM. The CDR3 here is CASMAGTYEQYF. The CDR3 nucleotides are TGTGCCAGCATGGCAGGGACATACGAGCAGTACTTC.

This clonotype was observed at least ten times. The chain links TRBV3-1 to TRBJ1-1, with D unresolved. The germline CDR1 and CDR2 sequences are LGHDT and YNNKEL (reference sequence). The CDR3 extends over 14 amino acids. The V end was cut by 0 bases, the J end by 2 bases, with 7 bases between. The CDR3 coding sequence is TGTGCCAGCAGCCAAGAGGTCAGAAACACTGAAGCTTTCTTT. Amino acid sequence: CASSQEVRNTEAFF.

This clonotype has just a few counts. The V and J genes are TRBV20-1 and TRBJ1-6, with 8 bases identical to TRBD1. CDR1 and CDR2 (germline): DFQATT, SNEGSKA (reference sequence). J lost 3 bases, V lost 5 bases, and 6 bases had no gene match. The CDR3 contains 15 residues. The CDR3 DNA is TGCAGTGCTCGGACAGGGACCTTCTATAATTCACCCCTCCACTTT. Protein sequence: CSARTGTFYNSPLHF.

The table lists this clonotype with many counts. J is TRBJ2-7 and V is TRBV12-3 or TRBV12-4; tentative D call: TRBD2 (6 bases). The V end lost 5 bases, the J end lost 6 bases, and 17 bases lay between the germline ends. CDR3 length equals 14 residues. The CDR3: CASSNRRGEGEQYF. The CDR3 DNA sequence: TGTGCCAGCAGTAACAGGAGGGGAGAAGGCGAGCAGTACTTC.

This clonotype occurred a few times. The chain uses TRBV15 and TRBJ2-1; 13 bases are a match to TRBD2. The J segment lost 4 bases and the V segment lost 0 bases, leaving 6 bases of the junction unmatched. The V gene's germline CDR1 is LNHNV and CDR2 YYDKDF (reference sequence). The CDR3 is made up of 18 amino acids. CDR3 DNA: TGTGCCACCAGCAGAGACGGATTGGGACTAGCGGGGTACAATGAGCAGTTCTTC. Its translation: CATSRDGLGLAGYNEQFF.

There are many counts of this clonotype. This sequence joins TRBV21-1 and TRBJ2-3; the table's TRBD2 call for D was not verified on the DNA. TRBV21-1 constitutes a pseudogene. The CDR3 length is 18 residues. The CDR3 here is CASSEIPKTSGASDTQYF. The CDR3 DNA is TGTGCCAGCAGCGAAATACCGAAGACTAGCGGGGCTTCAGATACGCAGTATTTT.